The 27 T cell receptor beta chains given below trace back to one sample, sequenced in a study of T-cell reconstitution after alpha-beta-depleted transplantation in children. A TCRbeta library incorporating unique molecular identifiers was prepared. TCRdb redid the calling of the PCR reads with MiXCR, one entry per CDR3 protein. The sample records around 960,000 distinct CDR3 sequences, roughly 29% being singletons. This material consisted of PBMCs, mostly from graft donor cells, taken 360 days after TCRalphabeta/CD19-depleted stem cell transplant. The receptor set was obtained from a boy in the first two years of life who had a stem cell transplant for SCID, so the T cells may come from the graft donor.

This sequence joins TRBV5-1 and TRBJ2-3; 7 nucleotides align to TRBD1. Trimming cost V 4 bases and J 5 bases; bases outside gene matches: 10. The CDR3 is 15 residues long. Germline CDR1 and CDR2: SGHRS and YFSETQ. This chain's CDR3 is CASSLLPGQRDTQYF. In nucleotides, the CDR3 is TGCGCCAGCAGCCTGCTCCCGGGACAGCGAGATACGCAGTATTTT.

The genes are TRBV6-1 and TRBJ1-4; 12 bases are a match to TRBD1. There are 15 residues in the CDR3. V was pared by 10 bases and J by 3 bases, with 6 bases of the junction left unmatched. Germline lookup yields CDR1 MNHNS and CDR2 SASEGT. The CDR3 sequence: CATRDRGRANEKLFF. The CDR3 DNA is TGTGCCACCCGGGACAGGGGGCGGGCTAATGAAAAACTGTTTTTT.

The CDR3 nucleotides read TGCGCCAGCAGCCAGGGACACAGCCCAATCTACGAGCAGTACTTC. It encodes CASSQGHSPIYEQYF. The V gene is TRBV4-1, the J gene TRBJ2-7; weak D call: TRBD1 (6 bases). The germline V and J ends were trimmed by 3 bases and 3 bases, with 15 bases remaining between them. Germline V gene sequence: CDR1 MGHRA, CDR2 YSYEKL. The CDR3 runs 15 residues.

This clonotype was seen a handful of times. The CDR3, as DNA: TGTGCCAGCAGCTCTGGGCGGCGAGCCTACAATGAGCAGTTCTTC. Amino acid sequence: CASSSGRRAYNEQFF. The chain combines TRBV5-8 with TRBJ2-1; D uncertain. V was cut by 3 bases and J by 2 bases, with 12 bases left in between. The CDR3 consists of 15 residues. Germline values: CDR1 SGHTS, CDR2 YDEGEE.

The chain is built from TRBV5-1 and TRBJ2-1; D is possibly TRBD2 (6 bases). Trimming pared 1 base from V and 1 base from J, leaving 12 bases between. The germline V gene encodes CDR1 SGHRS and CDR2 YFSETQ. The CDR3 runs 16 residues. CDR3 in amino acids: CASSLRARGSYNEQFF. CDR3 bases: TGCGCCAGCAGCTTGCGCGCCCGGGGGTCCTACAATGAGCAGTTCTTC. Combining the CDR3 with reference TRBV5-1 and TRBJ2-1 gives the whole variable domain KAGVTQTPRYLIKTRGQQVTLSCSPISGHRSVSWYQQTPGQGLQFLFEYFSETQRNKGNFPGRFSGRQFSNSRSEMNVSTLELGDSALYLCASSLRARGSYNEQFFGPGTRLTVL.

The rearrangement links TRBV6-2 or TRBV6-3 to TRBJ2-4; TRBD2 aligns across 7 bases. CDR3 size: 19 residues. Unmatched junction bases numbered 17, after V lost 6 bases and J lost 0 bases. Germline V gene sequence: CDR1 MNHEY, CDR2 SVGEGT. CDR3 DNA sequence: TGTGCCAGCAGAGGAGCGGGGAGTGGTAGGATCCTAGCCAAAAACATTCAGTACTTC. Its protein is CASRGAGSGRILAKNIQYF.

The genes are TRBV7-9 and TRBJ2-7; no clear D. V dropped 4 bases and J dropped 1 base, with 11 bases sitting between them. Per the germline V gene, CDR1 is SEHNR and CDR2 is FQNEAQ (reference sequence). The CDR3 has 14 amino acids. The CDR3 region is CASSSDGRSYEQYF. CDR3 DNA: TGTGCCAGCAGCTCGGACGGTAGATCCTACGAGCAGTACTTC.

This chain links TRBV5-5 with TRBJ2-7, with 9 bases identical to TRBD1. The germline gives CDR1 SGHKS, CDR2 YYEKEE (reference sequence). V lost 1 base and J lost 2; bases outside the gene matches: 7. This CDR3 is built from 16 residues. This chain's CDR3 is CASSLRTGTGTYEQYF. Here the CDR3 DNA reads TGTGCCAGCAGCTTGCGAACCGGGACAGGGACCTACGAGCAGTACTTC.

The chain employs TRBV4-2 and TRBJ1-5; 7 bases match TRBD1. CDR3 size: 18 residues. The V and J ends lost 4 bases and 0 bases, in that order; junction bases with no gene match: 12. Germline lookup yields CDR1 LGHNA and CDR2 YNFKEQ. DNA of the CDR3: TGTGCCAGCAGCCCACGAACAGGGGTTTGGGATAGCAATCAGCCCCAGCATTTT. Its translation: CASSPRTGVWDSNQPQHF.

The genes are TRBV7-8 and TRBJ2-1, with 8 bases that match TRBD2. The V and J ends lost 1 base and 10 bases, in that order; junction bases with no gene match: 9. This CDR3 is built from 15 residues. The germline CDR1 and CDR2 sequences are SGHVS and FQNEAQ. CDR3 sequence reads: CASSLVGGVLWEQFF. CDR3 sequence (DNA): TGTGCCAGCAGCTTAGTCGGGGGGGTCCTTTGGGAGCAGTTCTTC.

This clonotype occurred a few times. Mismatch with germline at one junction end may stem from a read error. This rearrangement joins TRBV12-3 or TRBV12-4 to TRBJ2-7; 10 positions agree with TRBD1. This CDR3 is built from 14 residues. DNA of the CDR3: TGTGCCAGCAGGCCGGGACAGGGGTCCTCCGAGCAGTACTTC. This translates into CASRPGQGSSEQYF.

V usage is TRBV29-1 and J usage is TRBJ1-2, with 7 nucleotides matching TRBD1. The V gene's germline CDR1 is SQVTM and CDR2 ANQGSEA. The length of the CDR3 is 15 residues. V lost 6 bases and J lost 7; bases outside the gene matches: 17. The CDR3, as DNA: TGCAGCGTCGGACCAGGGGGGGCCCGTGCGATTGGCTACACCTTC. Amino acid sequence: CSVGPGGARAIGYTF.

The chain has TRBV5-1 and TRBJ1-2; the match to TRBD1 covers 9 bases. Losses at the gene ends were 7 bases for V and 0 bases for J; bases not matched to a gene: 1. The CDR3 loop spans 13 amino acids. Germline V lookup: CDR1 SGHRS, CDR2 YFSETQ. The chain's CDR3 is CASRTGANYGYTF. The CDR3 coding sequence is TGCGCCAGCCGGACAGGGGCTAACTATGGCTACACCTTC.

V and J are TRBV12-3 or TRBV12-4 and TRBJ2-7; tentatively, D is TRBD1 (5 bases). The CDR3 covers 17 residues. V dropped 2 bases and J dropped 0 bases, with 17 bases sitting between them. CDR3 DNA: TGTGCCAGCAGTTTAAGGGTTCTGGGGCTGGACTCCTACGAGCAGTACTTC. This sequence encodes CASSLRVLGLDSYEQYF.

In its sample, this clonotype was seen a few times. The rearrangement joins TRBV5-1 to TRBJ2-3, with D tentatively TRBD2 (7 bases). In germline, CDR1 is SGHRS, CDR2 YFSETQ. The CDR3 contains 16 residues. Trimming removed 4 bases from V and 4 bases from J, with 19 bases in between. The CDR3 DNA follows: TGCGCCAGCAGCCCCTTAGGGGGGGGGCCGTCAGATACGCAGTATTTT. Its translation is CASSPLGGGPSDTQYF.

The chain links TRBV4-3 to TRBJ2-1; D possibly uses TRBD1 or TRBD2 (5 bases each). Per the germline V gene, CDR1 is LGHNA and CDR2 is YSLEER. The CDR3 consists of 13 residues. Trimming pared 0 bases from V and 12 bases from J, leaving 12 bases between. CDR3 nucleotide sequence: TGCGCCAGCAGCCAAGAACGGCTGGGGACGCAGTTCTTC. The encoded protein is CASSQERLGTQFF.

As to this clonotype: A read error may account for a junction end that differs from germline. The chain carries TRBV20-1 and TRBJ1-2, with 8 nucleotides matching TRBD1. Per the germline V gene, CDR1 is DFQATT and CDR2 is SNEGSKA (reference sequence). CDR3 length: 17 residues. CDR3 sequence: CCARSWTGLRRNYGYTF. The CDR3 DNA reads TGCTGTGCTAGATCCTGGACAGGGCTGAGAAGGAACTATGGCTACACCTTC.

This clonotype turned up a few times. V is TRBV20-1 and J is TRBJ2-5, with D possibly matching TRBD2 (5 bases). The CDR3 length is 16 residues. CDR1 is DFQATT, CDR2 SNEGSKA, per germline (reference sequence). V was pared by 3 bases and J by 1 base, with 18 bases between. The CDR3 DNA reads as TGCAGTGCTAGTTGGGGTATTGGCGGAGGCCAAGAGACCCAGTACTTC. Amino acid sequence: CSASWGIGGGQETQYF.

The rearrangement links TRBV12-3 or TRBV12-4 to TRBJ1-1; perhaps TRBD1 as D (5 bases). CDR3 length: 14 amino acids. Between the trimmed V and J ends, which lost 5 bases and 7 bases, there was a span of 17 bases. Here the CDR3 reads CASSLGGLLGEAFF. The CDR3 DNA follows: TGTGCCAGCAGTCTTGGGGGGTTACTGGGTGAAGCTTTCTTT.

CDR3 sequence: CASSFGDTSSGANVLTF. The CDR3 region has the DNA TGCGCCAGCAGCTTTGGGGACACCTCATCTGGGGCCAACGTCCTGACTTTC. The V and J genes are TRBV5-1 and TRBJ2-6, with D perhaps matching TRBD1 (6 bases). Between the trimmed V and J ends, which lost 2 bases and 1 base, there was a span of 13 bases. This CDR3 contains 17 residues. CDR1 is SGHRS, CDR2 YFSETQ, per germline.

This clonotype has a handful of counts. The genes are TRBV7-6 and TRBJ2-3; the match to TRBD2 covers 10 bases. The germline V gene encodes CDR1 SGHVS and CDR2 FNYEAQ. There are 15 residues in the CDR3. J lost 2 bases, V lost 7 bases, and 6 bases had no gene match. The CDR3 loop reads CASKLAGSTTDTQYF. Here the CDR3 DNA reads TGTGCCAGCAAACTAGCGGGGTCCACCACAGATACGCAGTATTTT. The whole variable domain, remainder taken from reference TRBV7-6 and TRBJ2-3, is GAGVSQSPRYKVTKRGQDVALRCDPISGHVSLYWYRQALGQGPEFLTYFNYEAQQDKSGLPNDRFSAERPEGSISTLTIQRTEQRDSAMYRCASKLAGSTTDTQYFGPGTRLTVL.

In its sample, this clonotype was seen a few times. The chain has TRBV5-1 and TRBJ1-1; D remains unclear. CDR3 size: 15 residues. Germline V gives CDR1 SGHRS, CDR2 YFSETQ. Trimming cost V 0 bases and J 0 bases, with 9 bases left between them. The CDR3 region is CASSLEANLNTEAFF. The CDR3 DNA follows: TGCGCCAGCAGCTTGGAGGCGAACCTGAACACTGAAGCTTTCTTT.

This chain's CDR3 is CATSRARGGAPGEQFF. The CDR3 DNA sequence: TGTGCCACCAGCAGAGCCCGCGGGGGAGCGCCTGGTGAGCAGTTCTTC. The chain recombines TRBV15 with TRBJ2-1, with 7 bases that match TRBD2. The CDR3 runs 16 residues. J was trimmed by 9 bases and V by 1 base; bases with no gene match: 12. CDR1 and CDR2 (germline): LNHNV, YYDKDF (reference sequence).

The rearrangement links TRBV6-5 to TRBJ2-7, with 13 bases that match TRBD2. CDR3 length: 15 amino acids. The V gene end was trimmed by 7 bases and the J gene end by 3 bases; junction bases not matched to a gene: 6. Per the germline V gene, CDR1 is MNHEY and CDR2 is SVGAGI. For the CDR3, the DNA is TGTGCCAGCATTAGGACTAGCGGGGGTGTCTACGAGCAGTACTTC. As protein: CASIRTSGGVYEQYF.

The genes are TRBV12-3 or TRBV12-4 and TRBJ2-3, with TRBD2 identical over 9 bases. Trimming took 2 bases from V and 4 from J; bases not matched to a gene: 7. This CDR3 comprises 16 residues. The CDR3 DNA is TGTGCCAGCAGTTTATCCTTAGCGGGGGCGGCAGATACGCAGTATTTT. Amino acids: CASSLSLAGAADTQYF.

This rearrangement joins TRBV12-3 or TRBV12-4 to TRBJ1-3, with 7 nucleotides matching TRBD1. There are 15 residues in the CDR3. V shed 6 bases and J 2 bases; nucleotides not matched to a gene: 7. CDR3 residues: CASRQTGDPGNTIYF. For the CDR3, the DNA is TGTGCCAGCAGACAAACAGGGGACCCTGGAAACACCATATATTTT.

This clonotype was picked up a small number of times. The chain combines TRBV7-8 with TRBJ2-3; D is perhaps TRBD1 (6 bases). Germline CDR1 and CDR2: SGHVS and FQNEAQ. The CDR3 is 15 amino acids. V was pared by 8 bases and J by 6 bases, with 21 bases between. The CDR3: CASGPVGALTDTQYF. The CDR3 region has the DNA TGTGCCAGCGGGCCCGTGGGGGCGTTGACGGATACGCAGTATTTT.